These T cell receptor beta chains were read from a single sample in a study of T cells in Graves' hyperthyroidism and ophthalmopathy. TCRdb ran MiXCR on the multiplex PCR reads and lists one entry per CDR3 protein. Found here are roughly 600,000 distinct CDR3 sequences, roughly 15% of them singletons; the top ten hold around 12%. Sequenced sample: blood. The receptors stem from a woman aged 45 to 65 with Graves' ophthalmopathy. The CDR3 runs from the conserved cysteine through the conserved F or W. The order of the fields is CDR3 protein, CDR3 DNA, D gene, clone size, V gene, J gene. D genes are given only for firm matches. Not all rows give a size; the values are once, few, many and, for expanded clones, a class.

CDR3 protein: CSARVTGGRTDTQYF
CDR3 DNA: TGCAGTGCTAGAGTAACAGGGGGCCGCACAGATACGCAGTATTTT
D gene: TRBD1
clone size: many
V gene: TRBV20-1
J gene: TRBJ2-3

CDR3 protein: CSVPGLDSYEQYF
CDR3 DNA: TGCAGCGTCCCGGGATTGGATTCCTACGAGCAGTACTTC
D gene: .
clone size: many
V gene: TRBV29-1
J gene: TRBJ2-7

CDR3 protein: CASSGHPSDEQYF
CDR3 DNA: TGCGCCAGCAGCGGACACCCTTCGGACGAGCAGTACTTC
D gene: .
clone size: many
V gene: TRBV5-1
J gene: TRBJ2-7

CDR3 protein: CASKLVGGRGLHSNQPQHF
CDR3 DNA: TGTGCCAGCAAACTGGTTGGGGGCAGGGGGCTTCATAGCAATCAGCCCCAGCATTTT
D gene: TRBD1
clone size: few
V gene: TRBV6-1
J gene: TRBJ1-5

CDR3 protein: CASSPKRGPTYEQYF
CDR3 DNA: TGCGCCAGCAGCCCGAAGAGGGGGCCTACCTACGAGCAGTACTTC
D gene: TRBD1
clone size: few
V gene: TRBV5-1
J gene: TRBJ2-7

CDR3 protein: CASSVLGRNSPLHF
CDR3 DNA: TGTGCCAGCAGCGTACTTGGTCGAAATTCACCCCTCCACTTT
D gene: .
clone size: many
V gene: TRBV9
J gene: TRBJ1-6

CDR3 protein: CASKRASSYEQYF
CDR3 DNA: TGTGCCAGCAAGCGGGCGAGCTCCTACGAGCAGTACTTC
D gene: .
clone size: .
V gene: TRBV6-1
J gene: TRBJ2-7

CDR3 protein: CASRPLSGSYEQYF
CDR3 DNA: TGTGCCAGCAGACCCCTGAGCGGGAGTTACGAGCAGTACTTC
D gene: TRBD2
clone size: few
V gene: TRBV6-1
J gene: TRBJ2-7

CDR3 protein: CSASYSNQPQHF
CDR3 DNA: TGCAGTGCCTCGTATAGCAATCAGCCCCAGCATTTT
D gene: .
clone size: many
V gene: TRBV20-1
J gene: TRBJ1-5

CDR3 protein: CASSLLSGRGQFF
CDR3 DNA: TGTGCCAGCAGTCTCCTTAGCGGGAGGGGGCAGTTCTTC
D gene: TRBD2
clone size: once
V gene: TRBV28
J gene: TRBJ2-1

CDR3 protein: CASSLRTSGRAVAGELFF
CDR3 DNA: TGTGCCAGCAGCCTTCGGACTAGCGGGAGGGCCGTCGCCGGGGAGCTGTTTTTT
D gene: TRBD2
clone size: many
V gene: TRBV7-8
J gene: TRBJ2-2

CDR3 protein: CASSLGVVDIQYF
CDR3 DNA: TGTGCCAGCAGCCTAGGGGTCGTGGACATTCAGTACTTC
D gene: .
clone size: many
V gene: TRBV11-3
J gene: TRBJ2-4

CDR3 protein: CASRPGTGAAGELFF
CDR3 DNA: TGTGCCAGCAGACCCGGGACAGGGGCGGCCGGGGAGCTGTTTTTT
D gene: TRBD1
clone size: .
V gene: TRBV6-2/TRBV6-3
J gene: TRBJ2-2

CDR3 protein: CASIEGTGGITEQFF
CDR3 DNA: TGTGCCAGCATCGAGGGCACGGGAGGGATCACTGAGCAGTTCTTC
D gene: TRBD2
clone size: many
V gene: TRBV28
J gene: TRBJ2-1

CDR3 protein: CASSLEGQSYEQYF
CDR3 DNA: TGTGCCAGCAGCTTAGAGGGACAGTCCTACGAGCAGTACTTC
D gene: TRBD1
clone size: many
V gene: TRBV11-1
J gene: TRBJ2-7

CDR3 protein: CASSGTNSYEQYF
CDR3 DNA: TGTGCCAGCAGCGGGACTAACTCCTACGAGCAGTACTTC
D gene: TRBD2
clone size: many
V gene: TRBV13
J gene: TRBJ2-7

CDR3 protein: CASSSTGDTQETQYF
CDR3 DNA: TGTGCCAGCAGCTCGACAGGGGACACCCAAGAGACCCAGTACTTC
D gene: TRBD1
clone size: many
V gene: TRBV3-1
J gene: TRBJ2-5

CDR3 protein: CASSLRDPGTDTQYF
CDR3 DNA: TGTGCCAGCTCACTGCGGGACCCAGGCACAGATACGCAGTATTTT
D gene: .
clone size: many
V gene: TRBV18
J gene: TRBJ2-3

CDR3 protein: CAWSGGQGRASSYNEQFF
CDR3 DNA: TGTGCCTGGAGTGGGGGACAGGGGCGTGCCAGCTCCTACAATGAGCAGTTCTTC
D gene: TRBD1
clone size: many
V gene: TRBV30
J gene: TRBJ2-1

CDR3 protein: CASSPGRDGLNTEAFF
CDR3 DNA: TGTGCCAGCAGTCCGGGTCGGGACGGCTTGAACACTGAAGCTTTCTTT
D gene: .
clone size: many
V gene: TRBV12-3/TRBV12-4
J gene: TRBJ1-1

CDR3 protein: CASSQDMVNHGNEQFF
CDR3 DNA: TGCGCCAGCAGCCAAGATATGGTAAACCACGGCAATGAGCAGTTCTTC
D gene: .
clone size: few
V gene: TRBV4-3
J gene: TRBJ2-1

CDR3 protein: CSARDLRRFYNEQFF
CDR3 DNA: TGCAGTGCTAGAGATCTCAGACGATTCTACAATGAGCAGTTCTTC
D gene: .
clone size: many
V gene: TRBV20-1
J gene: TRBJ2-1

CDR3 protein: CASSPRSGWDGYTF
CDR3 DNA: TGTGCCAGCAGCCCCCGGTCAGGATGGGATGGCTACACCTTC
D gene: .
clone size: few
V gene: TRBV14
J gene: TRBJ1-2

CDR3 protein: CASSQGVSYTGELFF
CDR3 DNA: TGCGCCAGCAGCCAAGGTGTCAGCTACACCGGGGAGCTGTTTTTT
D gene: .
clone size: .
V gene: TRBV4-3
J gene: TRBJ2-2